This T cell receptor beta chain stems from a study of PD-1 blockade in classical Hodgkin lymphoma. From germline, CDR1 is WSHSY and CDR2 SAAADI. V was clipped by 8 bases and J by 0 bases, with 13 bases between them. The CDR3 length is 14 residues. Study-wide results and limits: TCR diversity rose significantly by C4D1 in CD4+ but not CD8+ cells. Reports described newly diagnosed patients as having lower baseline TCR diversity than healthy donors.

For this clone: The antigen remains undetermined.

Data came from immunoSEQ multiplex PCR; TCRdb stores just in-frame clones and leaves some out. In the table there are under 30,000 clones, about two thirds of which are singletons. All patients experienced relapse after autologous stem cell transplantation, and brentuximab vedotin exposure was variable. This receptor was obtained from a human donor with classical Hodgkin lymphoma. The V and J genes are TRBV10-2 and TRBJ1-2; the D is unclear. This sample comprised peripheral blood mononuclear cells (PBMCs), obtained before the second cycle of nivolumab. The CDR3 coding sequence is TGCGCCAGCGGCGAAGGACTCTCTAACTATGGCTACACCTTC. As protein: CASGEGLSNYGYTF.